The rows below give T cell receptor beta chains drawn from one sample of a study of T cell repertoires in cytomegalovirus infection. One entry per CDR3 protein results from TCRdb running MiXCR on the reads. The table lists a few hundred thousand distinct CDR3 sequences, less than 30% of them singletons, with under 15% in the top ten. Sequenced: PBMCs. These receptors were obtained from a human donor in good health (CMV status not recorded). Some clones in this sample may be carry-over from other donors' samples. CDR3s include the opening cysteine and the closing phenylalanine or tryptophan. A D gene is named only where the DNA matches it firmly. The size field is filled for only some rows; it gives once, few, many or a size class.

d_call,clone_size,j_call,v_call,cdr3_nt,cdr3_aa
-,many,TRBJ2-2,TRBV12-3/TRBV12-4,TGTGCCAGCAGTTTTCGCGGACCAAACGGGGAGCTGTTTTTT,CASSFRGPNGELFF
-,-,TRBJ2-3,TRBV6-4,TGTGCCAGCAGTGACTCAGCACTCACAGATACGCAGTATTTT,CASSDSALTDTQYF
-,-,TRBJ2-1,TRBV28,TGTGCCAGCAGTCCCCCCTCCGCGGCCAATGAGCAGTTCTTC,CASSPPSAANEQFF
-,many,TRBJ2-1,TRBV28,TGTGCCAGCAGTTCAAGGGAGTGGCGCCTCTCCTACAATGAGCAGTTCTTC,CASSSREWRLSYNEQFF
-,few,TRBJ2-3,TRBV7-2,TGTGCCAGCAGCTTAGATCACTTGGGAGATACGCAGTATTTT,CASSLDHLGDTQYF
-,-,TRBJ2-1,TRBV19,TGTGCCAGTAGTGCTAGCGCCCTCGCTTACAATGAGCAGTTCTTC,CASSASALAYNEQFF
-,few,TRBJ1-5,TRBV10-3,TGTGCCATCAGTCCGGGACAAGATAGCAATCAGCCCCAGCATTTT,CAISPGQDSNQPQHF
TRBD1,-,TRBJ1-6,TRBV15,TGTGCCACCAGCAGAGAACCCAGGGGGACCCTCCACTTT,CATSREPRGTLHF
-,-,TRBJ1-1,TRBV28,TGTGCCAGCTATTGGGGCGGGACTGAAGCTTTCTTT,CASYWGGTEAFF
-,-,TRBJ2-7,TRBV7-2,TGTGCCAGCAGCGCCATGACAGCAAGCTACGAGCAGTACTTC,CASSAMTASYEQYF
-,few,TRBJ1-1,TRBV6-1,TGTGCCAGCAGCCCCACCGGGAAATCGGCTTTCTTT,CASSPTGKSAFF
TRBD1,-,TRBJ2-5,TRBV18,TGTGCCAGCTCACCAAAGACAGGGGGCCAAGAGACCCAGTACTTC,CASSPKTGGQETQYF
TRBD1,-,TRBJ1-1,TRBV10-3,TGTGCCATCAATGACAGGGGGTACACTGAAGCTTTCTTT,CAINDRGYTEAFF
TRBD2,many,TRBJ2-1,TRBV6-2/TRBV6-3,TGTGCCAGCAGTGATGTCTCTAGCGGGAGACCCTACAATGAGCAGTTCTTC,CASSDVSSGRPYNEQFF
-,-,TRBJ1-5,TRBV19,TGTGCCAGCAGCCCTGGTCGGGGGCCTCGGCCCCAGCATTTT,CASSPGRGPRPQHF
-,many,TRBJ1-5,TRBV19,TGTGCCAGTAGTATTGTCGGGGGCAACCAGCCCCAGCATTTT,CASSIVGGNQPQHF
TRBD1,-,TRBJ2-7,TRBV20-1,TGCAGTGCCTGGACAGGGGATTACGAGCAGTACTTC,CSAWTGDYEQYF
-,-,TRBJ1-4,TRBV7-6,TGTGCCAGCAGCTTGGGGGGGAGGCGGCCTAATGAAAAACTGTTTTTT,CASSLGGRRPNEKLFF
TRBD2,-,TRBJ2-2,TRBV11-2,TGTGCCAGCAGCCCCCGTGGGGGGGGGATGAACACCGGGGAGCTGTTTTTT,CASSPRGGGMNTGELFF
-,few,TRBJ1-1,TRBV5-1,TGCGCCAGCAGCCCCAGGGGCAGGGGAGATACTGAAGCTTTCTTT,CASSPRGRGDTEAFF
-,many,TRBJ1-1,TRBV4-1,TGCGCCAGCAGCCATACCTGGGGGAAAGCTTTCTTT,CASSHTWGKAFF
TRBD1,few,TRBJ2-2,TRBV7-9,TGTGCCGGCTTCCCGTGGACAGGCCTCACCGGGGAGCTGTTTTTT,CAGFPWTGLTGELFF
-,many,TRBJ2-5,TRBV24-1,TGTGCCACCAGTGATTTGAGGGAGACCCAGTACTTC,CATSDLRETQYF
TRBD2,-,TRBJ2-2,TRBV11-2,TGTGCCAGCAGCAAACCTCGGACTAGCGGGATGACCGGGGAGCTGTTTTTT,CASSKPRTSGMTGELFF
TRBD1,few,TRBJ2-7,TRBV24-1,TGTGCCACCCAGGGGGAGTTCGACGAGCAGTACTTC,CATQGEFDEQYF
-,-,TRBJ2-1,TRBV27,TGTGCCAGCAGTGTTAACGGGGCCTACAATGAGCAGTTCTTC,CASSVNGAYNEQFF
TRBD2,many,TRBJ2-5,TRBV11-2,TGTGCCAGCAGCCGGGGACTAGCGGGACTCCAAGAGACCCAGTACTTC,CASSRGLAGLQETQYF
-,-,TRBJ1-1,TRBV4-1,TGCGCCAGCAGCGTCACCAGGGAGATGAACACTGAAGCTTTCTTT,CASSVTREMNTEAFF